A single sample gave rise to the 30 T cell receptor beta chains below, sequenced in a study of blood T cell repertoires in COVID-19. This table comes from immunoSEQ multiplex PCR, and its TCRdb copy is limited to in-frame clones, with some not included. The data hold a few hundred thousand clones, with 85% observed a single time. Sequenced: peripheral blood. The origin of the receptors is a young woman with acute or convalescent COVID-19.

This clone was observed a single time. The V and J genes are TRBV24-1 and TRBJ2-1, with TRBD1 identical over 10 bases. This CDR3 is built from 14 residues. CDR1 is KGHDR and CDR2 is SFDVKD in the germline V gene. The junction had 5 bases not matched to a gene; V was cut back by 6 bases and J by 7 bases. For the CDR3, the DNA is TGTGCCACCAGTACGGGACAGGGGAGGAATGAGCAGTTCTTC. Its translation: CATSTGQGRNEQFF.

This chain links TRBV7-9 with TRBJ2-7; 9 bases agree with TRBD1. Germline lookup yields CDR1 SEHNR and CDR2 FQNEAQ (reference sequence). V gave up 5 bases and J gave up 7 bases; unmatched junction bases: 15. The length of the CDR3 is 16 residues. CDR3 nucleotides: TGTGCCAGCAGCCCACTACAGGGGGCGACGGTTCGGGAGCAGTACTTC. It is translated as CASSPLQGATVREQYF.

The chain employs TRBV28 and TRBJ1-5; 8 nucleotides match TRBD1. The CDR3 is made up of 14 amino acids. Germline loops: CDR1 MDHEN, CDR2 SYDVKM. The trim removed 6 bases at V and 4 bases at J, leaving 5 bases unmatched. The CDR3 DNA follows: TGTGCCAGCAGGCCGACAGGGGTTAATCAGCCCCAGCATTTT. Amino acids: CASRPTGVNQPQHF. Together with reference TRBV28 and TRBJ1-5, the CDR3 gives the full variable domain: DVKVTQSSRYLVKRTGEKVFLECVQDMDHENMFWYRQDPGLGLRLIYFSYDVKMKEKGDIPEGYSVSREKKERFSLILESASTNQTSMYLCASRPTGVNQPQHFGDGTRLSIL.

V is TRBV19 and J is TRBJ1-6, with D perhaps matching TRBD1 (6 bases). V was clipped by 10 bases and J by 8 bases, with 15 bases between them. The CDR3 sequence is 13 residues long. Germline-derived CDR1 and CDR2 are LNHDA and SQIVND (reference sequence). Written as DNA, the CDR3 is TGTGCCACGCAGGGGTACGGTTATTCACCCCTCCACTTT. It yields the protein CATQGYGYSPLHF.

This sequence joins TRBV6-5 and TRBJ1-2; maybe TRBD1 (6 bases). The germline V and J ends were trimmed by 8 bases and 5 bases, with 12 bases remaining between them. The CDR3 loop spans 12 amino acids. Germline values: CDR1 MNHEY, CDR2 SVGAGI. CDR3 amino acids: CASGQQGYGYTF. Here the CDR3 DNA reads TGTGCCAGCGGACAACAGGGTTATGGCTACACCTTC.

The chain carries TRBV15 and TRBJ2-1; a weak D match, TRBD2 (7 bases). V was cut by 0 bases and J by 2 bases, with 14 bases left in between. Germline V gene sequence: CDR1 LNHNV, CDR2 YYDKDF (reference sequence). The CDR3 extends over 17 amino acids. The chain's CDR3 is CATSRDLRGATYNEQFF. CDR3 nucleotide sequence: TGTGCCACCAGCAGAGACCTTCGGGGGGCCACCTACAATGAGCAGTTCTTC.

The chain carries TRBV12-3 or TRBV12-4 and TRBJ1-2, with a possible D match to TRBD1 (5 bases). CDR3 length equals 12 residues. Between the trimmed V and J ends, which lost 8 bases and 7 bases, there was a span of 14 bases. The CDR3 region is CASGTRGSGYTF. The CDR3, as DNA: TGTGCCAGCGGGACCCGGGGGTCTGGCTACACCTTC.

This clone showed up many times. The V gene is TRBV11-3, the J gene TRBJ2-2; no reliable D call. This CDR3 contains 15 residues. Looked up from germline, CDR1 is SGHNT and CDR2 is YENEEA. V lost 1 base and J lost 2, with 8 bases in between. DNA for the CDR3: TGTGCCAGCAGCTTAGCTGGCTTAAACACCGGGGAGCTGTTTTTT. It specifies CASSLAGLNTGELFF.

This clone was detected once. V is TRBV2 and J is TRBJ1-4, with D perhaps matching TRBD1 (5 bases). The CDR3 loop spans 16 amino acids. Between the trimmed V and J ends, which lost 6 bases and 0 bases, there was a span of 14 bases. CDR1 is SNHLY, CDR2 FYNNEI, per germline. CDR3 sequence reads: CASSSQGPPTNEKLFF. The CDR3 DNA sequence: TGTGCCAGCAGCTCCCAGGGCCCCCCAACTAATGAAAAACTGTTTTTT.

This clone was counted only a few times. This chain links TRBV5-8 with TRBJ1-1; 7 bases match TRBD1. After removal of 0 bases from V and 1 base from J, the junction contained 6 bases not matched to a gene. The CDR3 is made up of 16 amino acids. CDR1 and CDR2 (germline): SGHTS, YDEGEE. Here the CDR3 reads CASSLEGGRWNTEAFF. The CDR3 nucleotides read TGTGCCAGCAGCTTGGAAGGGGGCCGGTGGAACACTGAAGCTTTCTTT.

The V call is TRBV2, the J call TRBJ2-5; TRBD2 might be the D (7 bases). Germline V gene sequence: CDR1 SNHLY, CDR2 FYNNEI. The ends were cut back, 7 bases at V and 1 base at J, with 13 bases in the middle. CDR3 length equals 14 residues. The CDR3 protein is CASTLGGAQETQYF. The CDR3 bases are TGTGCCAGCACTCTAGGGGGGGCCCAAGAGACCCAGTACTTC.

CDR3 bases: TGTGCCAGTAGTATAAAGACGGCAGGGGTCCACGAGCAGTACTTC. Translated: CASSIKTAGVHEQYF. The rearrangement links TRBV19 to TRBJ2-7; a weak D match, TRBD1 (6 bases). Germline assignment: CDR1 LNHDA and CDR2 SQIVND (reference sequence). Trimming stripped 2 bases from V and 5 bases from J, with 16 bases between. The CDR3 loop spans 15 amino acids.

V gene TRBV6-5 combines with J gene TRBJ1-1, with D unclear. This CDR3 is 12 amino acids long. Germline lookup yields CDR1 MNHEY and CDR2 SVGAGI. Trimming shortened V by 6 bases and J by 6 bases, and 11 bases separated the two germline ends. The DNA for the CDR3 is TGTGCCAGCAGCAACCCTAACGCTGAAGCTTTCTTT. Its translation is CASSNPNAEAFF.

V is TRBV24-1 and J is TRBJ2-2; D gene uncertain. V was pared by 6 bases and J by 2 bases, with 6 bases between. There are 13 residues in the CDR3. Germline V gene data show CDR1 as KGHDR and CDR2 as SFDVKD. This CDR3 reads CATSSPNTGELFF. In nucleotides, the CDR3 is TGTGCCACCAGTAGCCCCAACACCGGGGAGCTGTTTTTT.

CDR3 amino acids: CASSFFGGVRKETQYF. The CDR3 nucleotides read TGTGCCAGCAGTTTTTTCGGCGGCGTTAGGAAAGAGACCCAGTACTTC. The J gene is TRBJ2-5, the V gene TRBV28; D not certain. V was clipped by 3 bases and J by 3 bases, with 17 bases between them. The CDR3 covers 16 residues. Germline V lookup: CDR1 MDHEN, CDR2 SYDVKM.

This clone was seen just once. This sequence joins TRBV6-5 and TRBJ1-1; a weak D match, TRBD1 (5 bases). The CDR3 spans 14 residues. The V end was cut by 6 bases, the J end by 0 bases, with 11 bases between. The germline CDR1 and CDR2 sequences are MNHEY and SVGAGI. The chain's CDR3 is CASRGTWMNTEAFF. The CDR3 DNA reads as TGTGCCAGCAGGGGGACTTGGATGAACACTGAAGCTTTCTTT.

The gene calls are TRBV24-1 and TRBJ2-2; 9 bases align to TRBD1. CDR3 size: 17 residues. The V gene's germline CDR1 is KGHDR and CDR2 SFDVKD. With 5 bases clipped from V and 3 bases from J, the junction kept 9 bases outside the gene matches. CDR3 sequence reads: CATSADRGDLDTGELFF. DNA of the CDR3: TGTGCCACCAGTGCTGACAGGGGGGATTTGGACACCGGGGAGCTGTTTTTT.

The chain uses TRBV2 and TRBJ1-1; D not resolved. The CDR3 runs 15 residues. Looked up from germline, CDR1 is SNHLY and CDR2 is FYNNEI. The germline V and J ends were trimmed by 2 bases and 5 bases, with 15 bases remaining between them. The CDR3 nucleotides are TGTGCCAGCAGTGAATCATCGGGTGGATTGACTGAAGCTTTCTTT. It codes for CASSESSGGLTEAFF.

This chain joins TRBV6-2 or TRBV6-3 and TRBJ1-3, with 8 nucleotides matching TRBD1. Germline trimming cut 5 bases from V and 4 bases from J; bases unmatched to any gene: 19. This CDR3 spans 19 amino acids. Germline CDR1 is MNHEY and CDR2 is SVGEGT. The CDR3 nucleotides are TGTGCCAGCAGTAGACCGACAGGGGCCATCTCCTCTGGAGGAAACACCATATATTTT. Amino acids: CASSRPTGAISSGGNTIYF.

The rearrangement uses TRBV9 and TRBJ2-2, with 9 bases identical to TRBD1. CDR3 length equals 15 residues. The ends lost 2 bases at V and 5 bases at J; junction bases unmatched: 4. Per the germline V gene, CDR1 is SGDLS and CDR2 is YYNGEE. CDR3 amino acids: CASSVGTGSTGELFF. The CDR3 DNA is TGTGCCAGCAGCGTCGGGACAGGGTCGACCGGGGAGCTGTTTTTT.

The rearrangement joins TRBV28 to TRBJ1-5; the match to TRBD1 covers 8 bases. Germline loops: CDR1 MDHEN, CDR2 SYDVKM. The ends lost 5 bases at V and 2 bases at J; junction bases unmatched: 5. This CDR3 is built from 15 residues. In nucleotides, the CDR3 is TGTGCCAGCAGTGGGGGACAGGCTGGCAATCAGCCCCAGCATTTT. Protein product: CASSGGQAGNQPQHF.

This chain uses TRBV12-3 or TRBV12-4 with TRBJ1-2, with D tentatively TRBD1 (6 bases). CDR3 size: 13 residues. V lost 5 bases to trimming and J lost 8 bases, with 15 bases between them. The CDR3 protein is CASSLKTGIGYTF. The CDR3 nucleotides are TGTGCCAGCAGTCTCAAAACAGGGATAGGCTACACCTTC.

This clone has more than one count but fewer than ten. The chain joins TRBV5-8 to TRBJ1-2; 7 bases match TRBD1. This CDR3 contains 15 residues. Germline lookup yields CDR1 SGHTS and CDR2 YDEGEE. With 3 bases clipped from V and 0 bases from J, the junction kept 5 bases outside the gene matches. The DNA for the CDR3 is TGTGCCAGCAGCTGGCTCGGGACAGCTAACTATGGCTACACCTTC. Encoded protein: CASSWLGTANYGYTF. The complete variable domain, with remaining parts taken from reference TRBV5-8 and TRBJ1-2, reads EAGVTQSPTHLIKTRGQQATLRCSPISGHTSVYWYQQALGLGLQFLLWYDEGEERNRGNFPPRFSGRQFPNYSSELNVNALELEDSALYLCASSWLGTANYGYTFGSGTRLTVV.

This clone was observed a few times. The chain combines TRBV30 with TRBJ2-3; 12 positions agree with TRBD2. This CDR3 contains 19 residues. After removal of 0 bases from V and 0 bases from J, the junction contained 10 bases not matched to a gene. Germline lookup yields CDR1 GTSNPN and CDR2 SVGIG (reference sequence). CDR3 DNA sequence: TGTGCCTGGAGTGTAGGTCGGTCTAGCGGGGGGGGGAGCACAGATACGCAGTATTTT. This translates into CAWSVGRSSGGGSTDTQYF.

The V and J genes are TRBV6-5 and TRBJ1-5; TRBD1 aligns across 9 bases. The trim removed 9 bases at V and 0 bases at J, leaving 3 bases unmatched. The CDR3 length is 14 residues. In germline, CDR1 is MNHEY, CDR2 SVGAGI. This CDR3 is CASWDRDSNQPQHF. CDR3 in DNA: TGTGCCAGTTGGGACAGGGATAGCAATCAGCCCCAGCATTTT.

The chain recombines TRBV6-2 or TRBV6-3 with TRBJ1-1, with no clear D. Germline assignment: CDR1 MNHEY and CDR2 SVGEGT. The germline V and J ends were trimmed by 0 bases and 5 bases, with 13 bases remaining between them. This CDR3 spans 15 amino acids. In DNA, the CDR3 is TGTGCCAGCAGTTACTCGACGGTTCGAGGGACTGAAGCTTTCTTT. Amino acids: CASSYSTVRGTEAFF.

The chain couples TRBV6-5 to TRBJ1-6; possible D gene TRBD1, 5 bases. The length of the CDR3 is 15 residues. Trimming took 0 bases from V and 8 from J, leaving 11 bases between them. CDR1 is MNHEY and CDR2 is SVGAGI in the germline V gene. The CDR3 DNA sequence: TGTGCCAGCAGTTACTCGGGCAGGGCCGATTCACCCCTCCACTTT. This gives the protein CASSYSGRADSPLHF.

The gene calls are TRBV5-1 and TRBJ2-7; 7 nucleotides align to TRBD1. V was clipped by 4 bases and J by 2 bases; unmatched bases: 6. CDR3 length: 14 residues. From germline, CDR1 is SGHRS and CDR2 YFSETQ. The CDR3 sequence: CASSNPQGAYEQYF. The CDR3 DNA reads TGCGCCAGCAGCAACCCCCAGGGGGCCTACGAGCAGTACTTC.

This clone was detected only a few times. The J gene is TRBJ1-5, the V gene TRBV12-5; D is uncertain. Trimming pared 3 bases from V and 2 bases from J, leaving 14 bases between. This CDR3 is 16 amino acids long. The V gene's germline CDR1 is LGHNT and CDR2 FRNRAP. As DNA, the CDR3 is TGTGCTAGTGGTTTCTCCCTTTTGGAGGGCAATCAGCCCCAGCATTTT. Translating gives CASGFSLLEGNQPQHF.

The gene calls are TRBV7-9 and TRBJ1-1, with 7 bases fitting TRBD1. The CDR3 has 16 residues. Germline-derived CDR1 and CDR2 are SEHNR and FQNEAQ (reference sequence). Losses at the gene ends were 1 base for V and 6 bases for J; bases not matched to a gene: 11. The CDR3 nucleotides read TGTGCCAGCAGCTTAGGCGGACAGGAGTTTTATTCTGAAGCTTTCTTT. It yields the protein CASSLGGQEFYSEAFF.